The 21 T cell receptor beta chains reported below all come from one sample, sequenced in a study of identical twins. In TCRdb, the 5' RACE reads were re-called with MiXCR into one record per CDR3 protein. The sample lists around 480,000 distinct CDR3 sequences, around an eighth occurring once. The same specimen was also included in a second study, on yellow fever vaccine responses in identical twins.

Sequenced input: CD4+ T cells sorted from blood. These receptors originate from a woman between 18 and 29 years old in good health.

This clonotype was found a few times. V is TRBV6-1 and J is TRBJ2-7; 10 positions agree with TRBD2. The V gene end was trimmed by 6 bases and the J gene end by 0 bases; junction bases not matched to a gene: 5. The CDR3 runs 15 residues. Germline loops: CDR1 MNHNS, CDR2 SASEGT. CDR3 sequence reads: CASRPIAGGSYEQYF. CDR3 in DNA: TGTGCCAGCAGACCTATAGCGGGGGGCTCCTACGAGCAGTACTTC.

This clonotype has ten or more counts. The chain joins TRBV24-1 to TRBJ2-2; 7 positions match TRBD1. This CDR3 has 15 amino acids. Germline V lookup: CDR1 KGHDR, CDR2 SFDVKD. The trim removed 3 bases at V and 3 bases at J, leaving 3 bases unmatched. CDR3 nucleotide sequence: TGTGCCACCAGTGATCTCGACAGGGACACCGGGGAGCTGTTTTTT. It yields the protein CATSDLDRDTGELFF.

This clonotype was seen only a few times. The chain employs TRBV25-1 and TRBJ2-1, with D possibly matching TRBD1 (6 bases). The V and J ends lost 4 bases and 2 bases respectively, with 12 bases between them. Per germline, CDR1 MGHDK and CDR2 SYGVNS. This CDR3 contains 15 residues. In DNA form, the CDR3 reads TGTGCCAGCAGTGCCATAAGGACAGCCTACAATGAGCAGTTCTTC. It yields the protein CASSAIRTAYNEQFF.

This clonotype was seen a few times. This chain uses TRBV7-9 with TRBJ1-4; D possibly corresponds to TRBD1 (5 bases). Trimming removed 5 bases at V and 10 bases at J, with 17 bases between. Germline CDR1 is SEHNR and CDR2 is FQNEAQ (reference sequence). The CDR3 extends over 14 amino acids. CDR3 region: CASSTDTSSVKLFF. CDR3 sequence (DNA): TGTGCCAGCAGCACGGACACCAGTTCGGTAAAACTGTTTTTT.

This chain uses TRBV24-1 with TRBJ1-5, with D perhaps matching TRBD1 (5 bases). CDR3 length equals 14 residues. Per the germline V gene, CDR1 is KGHDR and CDR2 is SFDVKD. V was trimmed by 7 bases and J by 0 bases, leaving 9 bases between them. This CDR3 is CATRARDSNQPQHF. CDR3 DNA sequence: TGTGCCACCAGGGCCAGGGATAGCAATCAGCCCCAGCATTTT.

The J gene is TRBJ2-7, the V gene TRBV7-2; 9 bases match TRBD2. The germline V gene has CDR1 SGHTA and CDR2 FQGNSA. CDR3 length equals 15 residues. The J segment lost 7 bases and the V segment lost 1 base, leaving 8 bases of the junction unmatched. CDR3 sequence reads: CASSLDAGGLGEQYF. CDR3 sequence (DNA): TGTGCCAGCAGCTTAGACGCGGGAGGGTTGGGAGAGCAGTACTTC.

The chain couples TRBV20-1 to TRBJ2-7; D unresolved. There are 11 residues in the CDR3. The germline CDR1 and CDR2 sequences are DFQATT and SNEGSKA (reference sequence). V shed 5 bases and J shed 10 bases, with 15 bases lying between them. CDR3 loop: CSARWGTEQYF. The CDR3 DNA follows: TGCAGTGCTCGATGGGGTACCGAACAGTACTTC.

This clonotype turned up a few times. The chain links TRBV5-1 to TRBJ2-3; 8 nucleotides line up with TRBD1. CDR1 and CDR2 (germline): SGHRS, YFSETQ. V trimming: 0 bases; J trimming: 6 bases; junction bases outside the gene matches: 6. The CDR3 is 15 residues long. The CDR3 is CASSLAQGAGDTQYF. CDR3 in DNA: TGCGCCAGCAGCTTGGCGCAGGGGGCAGGGGATACGCAGTATTTT.

The rearrangement links TRBV4-2 to TRBJ1-4, with D perhaps matching TRBD1 (5 bases). This CDR3 is 15 amino acids long. Germline V gives CDR1 LGHNA, CDR2 YNFKEQ. V lost 3 bases and J 6 bases, leaving 14 bases between the germline ends. CDR3 loop: CASSHGSREHEKLFF. The CDR3 DNA sequence: TGTGCCAGCAGCCACGGCTCCAGGGAGCATGAAAAACTGTTTTTT.

Only a few counts were recorded for this clonotype. The chain combines TRBV11-2 with TRBJ1-1, with unresolved D. The V gene lost 0 bases and the J gene lost 6 bases, with 11 bases spanning the gap. This CDR3 region has 14 residues. The germline gives CDR1 SGHAT, CDR2 FQNNGV. The CDR3: CASSLEGLGSEAFF. As DNA, the CDR3 is TGTGCCAGCAGCTTAGAGGGTTTAGGGTCTGAAGCTTTCTTT.

The chain is built from TRBV4-3 and TRBJ2-3; perhaps TRBD2 as D (5 bases). The ends were cut back, 0 bases at V and 5 bases at J, with 21 bases in the middle. The CDR3 spans 18 residues. Germline V CDR1 and CDR2: LGHNA, YSLEER. CDR3 nucleotide sequence: TGCGCCAGCAGCCAAGATCAAGGCTTCGGGGTACCCGTAGATACGCAGTATTTT. Translating gives CASSQDQGFGVPVDTQYF.

The rearrangement uses TRBV11-2 and TRBJ2-1, with 12 bases that match TRBD2. Germline V CDR1 and CDR2: SGHAT, FQNNGV. Trimming cost V 0 bases and J 0 bases; bases outside gene matches: 9. This CDR3 is 20 amino acids long. CDR3 amino acids: CASSLEQGTSGYPSYNEQFF. The CDR3 DNA sequence: TGTGCCAGCAGCTTAGAGCAGGGGACTAGCGGGTACCCCTCCTACAATGAGCAGTTCTTC. The variable domain in full, completed from reference TRBV11-2 and TRBJ2-1, reads EAGVAQSPRYKIIEKRQSVAFWCNPISGHATLYWYQQILGQGPKLLIQFQNNGVVDDSQLPKDRFSAERLKGVDSTLKIQPAKLEDSAVYLCASSLEQGTSGYPSYNEQFFGPGTRLTVL.

This clonotype was observed many times. V is TRBV25-1 and J is TRBJ1-1; D gene ambiguous. CDR3 length: 13 amino acids. Trimming removed 6 bases at V and 4 bases at J, with 12 bases between. Per germline, CDR1 MGHDK and CDR2 SYGVNS. The CDR3 sequence is CASSLKSTTEAFF. CDR3 coding DNA: TGTGCCAGCAGCCTGAAAAGTACCACTGAAGCTTTCTTT.

In the case of this clonotype: One junction end does not reproduce the germline sequence, and a read error may be involved. V and J are TRBV29-1 and TRBJ1-1; D might be TRBD1 (6 bases). CDR1 and CDR2 from the germline V gene are SQVTM and ANQGSEA. The CDR3 has 14 residues. CDR3 bases: TGCAGCGTTGAAGACTCAGGGGCTAGATTCGAAGCCTTCTTT. It yields the protein CSVEDSGARFEAFF. Complete variable domain (other parts from reference TRBV29-1 and TRBJ1-1): SAVISQKPSRDICQRGTSLTIQCQVDSQVTMMFWYRQQPGQSLTLIATANQGSEATYESGFVIDKFPISRPNLTFSTLTVSNMSPEDSSIYLCSVEDSGARFEAFFGQGTRLTVV.

CDR3 in amino acids: CSAEGQGRPQDTQYF. Written as DNA, the CDR3 is TGCAGTGCGGAAGGACAGGGGAGACCACAAGATACGCAGTATTTT. The chain links TRBV20-1 to TRBJ2-3, with 9 bases lining up with TRBD1. V lost 6 bases and J lost 5; bases outside the gene matches: 12. Germline V gene sequence: CDR1 DFQATT, CDR2 SNEGSKA (reference sequence). The CDR3 length is 15 residues.

The chain combines TRBV6-2 or TRBV6-3 with TRBJ2-7, with a weak D call TRBD2 (6 bases). V lost 7 bases and J lost 3, with 16 bases in between. This CDR3 comprises 14 residues. Germline V lookup: CDR1 MNHEY, CDR2 SVGEGT. The CDR3 DNA reads as TGTGCCAGCACCCAGGCCGCGGGGAGCTACGAGCAGTACTTC. Encoded protein: CASTQAAGSYEQYF.

The chain joins TRBV6-2 or TRBV6-3 to TRBJ2-3; maybe TRBD1 (6 bases). The CDR3 has 15 amino acids. Germline V CDR1 and CDR2: MNHEY, SVGEGT. Trimming stripped 0 bases from V and 6 bases from J, with 13 bases between. The DNA for the CDR3 is TGTGCCAGCAGTTACTCGATGTCCGACAGGGATACGCAGTATTTT. Encoded protein: CASSYSMSDRDTQYF.

This clonotype was picked up a small number of times. V is TRBV9 and J is TRBJ1-6; possible D gene TRBD1, 6 bases. Germline assignment: CDR1 SGDLS and CDR2 YYNGEE. Trimming cost V 3 bases and J 14 bases, with 12 bases left between them. This CDR3 spans 12 amino acids. CDR3 bases: TGTGCCAGCAGCGAGGACAACAGGGCCCTCCACTTT. The encoded protein is CASSEDNRALHF.

This clonotype was recorded a few times. J is TRBJ2-7 and V is TRBV7-2, with 7 positions matching TRBD1. The CDR3 has 12 amino acids. Trimming removed 6 bases from V and 7 bases from J; junction bases left unmatched: 6. From germline, CDR1 is SGHTA and CDR2 FQGNSA. CDR3 residues: CASRGQFGEQYF. The CDR3 nucleotides read TGTGCCAGCAGGGGACAGTTTGGTGAGCAGTACTTC.

This clonotype was observed a few times. The chain is built from TRBV20-1 and TRBJ1-1, with D uncertain. CDR1 and CDR2 (germline): DFQATT, SNEGSKA (reference sequence). The CDR3 consists of 14 residues. V lost 5 bases and J 8 bases, leaving 21 bases between the germline ends. The CDR3 loop is CSAPPLVWASEAFF. The CDR3 DNA follows: TGCAGTGCTCCCCCTTTGGTGTGGGCTTCCGAAGCTTTCTTT.

This sequence joins TRBV7-2 and TRBJ2-4; D is possibly TRBD1 (6 bases). Trimming pared 1 base from V and 8 bases from J, leaving 9 bases between. The CDR3 has 13 residues. Germline V lookup: CDR1 SGHTA, CDR2 FQGNSA. The CDR3 here is CASSLGGQDIQYF. Here the CDR3 DNA reads TGTGCCAGCAGCTTAGGGGGGCAGGACATTCAGTACTTC.